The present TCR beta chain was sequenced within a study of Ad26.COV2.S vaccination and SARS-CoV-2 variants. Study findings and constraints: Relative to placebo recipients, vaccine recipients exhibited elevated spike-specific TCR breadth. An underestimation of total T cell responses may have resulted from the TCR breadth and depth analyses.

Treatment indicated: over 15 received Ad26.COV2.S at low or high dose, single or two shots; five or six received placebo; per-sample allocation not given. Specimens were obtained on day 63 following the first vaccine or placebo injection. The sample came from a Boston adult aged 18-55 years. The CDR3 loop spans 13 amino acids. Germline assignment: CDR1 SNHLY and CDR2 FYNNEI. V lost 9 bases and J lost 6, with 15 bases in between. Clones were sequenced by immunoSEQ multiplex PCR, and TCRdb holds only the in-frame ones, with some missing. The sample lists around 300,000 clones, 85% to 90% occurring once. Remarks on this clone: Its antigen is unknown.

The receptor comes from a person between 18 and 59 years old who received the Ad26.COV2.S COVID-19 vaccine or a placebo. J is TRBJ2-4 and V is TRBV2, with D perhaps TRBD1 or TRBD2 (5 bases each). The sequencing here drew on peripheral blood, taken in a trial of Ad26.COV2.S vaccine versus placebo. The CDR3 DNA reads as TGTGCCAGTGGGGTCCGGGACCTAAACATTCAGTACTTC. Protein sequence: CASGVRDLNIQYF.